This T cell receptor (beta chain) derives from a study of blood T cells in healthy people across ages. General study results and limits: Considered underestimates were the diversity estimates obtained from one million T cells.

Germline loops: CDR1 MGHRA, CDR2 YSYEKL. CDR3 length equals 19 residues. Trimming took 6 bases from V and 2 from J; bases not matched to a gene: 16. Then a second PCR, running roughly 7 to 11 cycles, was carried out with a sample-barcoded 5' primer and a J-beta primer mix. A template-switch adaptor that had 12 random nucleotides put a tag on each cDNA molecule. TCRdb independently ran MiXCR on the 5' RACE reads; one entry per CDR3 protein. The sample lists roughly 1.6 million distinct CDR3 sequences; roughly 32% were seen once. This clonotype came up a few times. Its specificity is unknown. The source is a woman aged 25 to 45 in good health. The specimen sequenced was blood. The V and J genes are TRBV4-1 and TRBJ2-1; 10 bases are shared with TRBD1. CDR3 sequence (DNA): TGCGCCAGCAGGACAAAACGGGACAGGGGTCTCGGGACCTACAATGAGCAGTTCTTC. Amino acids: CASRTKRDRGLGTYNEQFF.